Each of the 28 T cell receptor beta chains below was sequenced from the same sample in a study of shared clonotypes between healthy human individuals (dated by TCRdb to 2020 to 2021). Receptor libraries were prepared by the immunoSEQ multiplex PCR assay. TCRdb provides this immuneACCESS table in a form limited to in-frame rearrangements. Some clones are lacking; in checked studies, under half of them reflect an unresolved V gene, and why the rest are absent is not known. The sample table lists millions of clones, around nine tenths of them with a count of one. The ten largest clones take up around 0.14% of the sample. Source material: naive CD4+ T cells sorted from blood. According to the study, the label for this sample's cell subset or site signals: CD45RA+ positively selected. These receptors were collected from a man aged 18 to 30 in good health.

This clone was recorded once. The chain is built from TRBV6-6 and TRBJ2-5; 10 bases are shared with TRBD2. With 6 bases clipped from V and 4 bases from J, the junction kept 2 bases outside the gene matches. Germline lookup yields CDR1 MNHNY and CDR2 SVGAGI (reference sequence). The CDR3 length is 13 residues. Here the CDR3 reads CASRLAGTETQYF. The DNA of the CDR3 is TGTGCCAGCAGACTAGCGGGAACAGAGACCCAGTACTTC.

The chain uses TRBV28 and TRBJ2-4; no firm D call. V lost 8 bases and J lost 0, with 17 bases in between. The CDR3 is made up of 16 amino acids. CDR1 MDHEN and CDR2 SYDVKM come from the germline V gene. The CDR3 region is CASVRASHLAKNIQYF. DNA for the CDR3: TGTGCCAGCGTAAGGGCCAGCCATTTAGCCAAAAACATTCAGTACTTC. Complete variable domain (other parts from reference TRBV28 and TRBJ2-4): DVKVTQSSRYLVKRTGEKVFLECVQDMDHENMFWYRQDPGLGLRLIYFSYDVKMKEKGDIPEGYSVSREKKERFSLILESASTNQTSMYLCASVRASHLAKNIQYFGAGTRLSVL.

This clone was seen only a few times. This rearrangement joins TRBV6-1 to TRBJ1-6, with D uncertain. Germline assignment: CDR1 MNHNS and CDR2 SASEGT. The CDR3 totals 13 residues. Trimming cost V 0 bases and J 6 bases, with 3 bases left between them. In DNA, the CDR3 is TGTGCCAGCAGTGAAGCTGTTAATTCACCCCTCCACTTT. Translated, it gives CASSEAVNSPLHF.

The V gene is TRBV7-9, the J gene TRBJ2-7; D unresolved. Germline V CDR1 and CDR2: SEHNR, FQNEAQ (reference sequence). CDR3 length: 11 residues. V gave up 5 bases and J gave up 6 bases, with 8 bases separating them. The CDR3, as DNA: TGTGCCAGCAGCCGCACCGGCGAGCAGTACTTC. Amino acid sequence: CASSRTGEQYF. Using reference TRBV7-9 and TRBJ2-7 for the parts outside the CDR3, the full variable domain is DTGVSQNPRHKITKRGQNVTFRCDPISEHNRLYWYRQTLGQGPEFLTYFQNEAQLEKSRLLSDRFSAERPKGSFSTLEIQRTEQGDSAMYLCASSRTGEQYFGPGTRLTVT.

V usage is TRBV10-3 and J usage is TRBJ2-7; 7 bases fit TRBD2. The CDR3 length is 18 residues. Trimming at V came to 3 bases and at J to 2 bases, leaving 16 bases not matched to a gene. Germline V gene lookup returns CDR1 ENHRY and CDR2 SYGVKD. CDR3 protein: CAISESWGGDLRPYEQYF. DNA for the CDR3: TGTGCCATCAGTGAATCGTGGGGGGGGGATCTCCGACCCTACGAGCAGTACTTC.

The CDR3 here is CASSSVGTGGVYEQYF. The CDR3 DNA follows: TGTGCCAGCAGCAGCGTCGGGACAGGGGGCGTCTACGAGCAGTACTTC. The genes are TRBV5-6 and TRBJ2-7, with 12 positions matching TRBD1. The CDR3 covers 16 residues. CDR1 and CDR2 (germline): SGHDT, YYEEEE. J was trimmed by 3 bases and V by 4 bases; bases with no gene match: 8. Full variable domain (remainder filled in from reference TRBV5-6 and TRBJ2-7): DAGVTQSPTHLIKTRGQQVTLRCSPKSGHDTVSWYQQALGQGPQFIFQYYEEEERQRGNFPDRFSGHQFPNYSSELNVNALLLGDSALYLCASSSVGTGGVYEQYFGPGTRLTVT.

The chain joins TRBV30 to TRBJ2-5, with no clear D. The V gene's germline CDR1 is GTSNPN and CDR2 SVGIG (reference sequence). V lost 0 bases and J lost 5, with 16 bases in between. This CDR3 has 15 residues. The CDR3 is CAWSVARQFEETQYF. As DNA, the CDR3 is TGTGCCTGGAGTGTAGCCCGTCAGTTCGAGGAGACCCAGTACTTC. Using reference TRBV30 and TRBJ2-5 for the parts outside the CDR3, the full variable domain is SQTIHQWPATLVQPVGSPLSLECTVEGTSNPNLYWYRQAAGRGLQLLFYSVGIGQISSEVPQNLSASRPQDRQFILSSKKLLLSDSGFYLCAWSVARQFEETQYFGPGTRLLVL.

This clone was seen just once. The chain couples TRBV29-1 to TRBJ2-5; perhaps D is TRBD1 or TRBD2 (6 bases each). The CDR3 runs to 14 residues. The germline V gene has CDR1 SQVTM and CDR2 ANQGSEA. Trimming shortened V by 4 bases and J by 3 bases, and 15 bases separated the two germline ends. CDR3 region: CSVVRGAKKETQYF. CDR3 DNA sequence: TGCAGCGTTGTTAGGGGGGCCAAAAAAGAGACCCAGTACTTC.

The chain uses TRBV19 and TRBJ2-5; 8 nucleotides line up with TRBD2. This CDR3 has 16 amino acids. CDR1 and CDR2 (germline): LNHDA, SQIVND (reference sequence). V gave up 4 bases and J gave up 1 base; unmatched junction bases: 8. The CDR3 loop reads CASSSTAGAPQETQYF. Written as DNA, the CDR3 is TGTGCCAGTAGTAGTACAGCGGGGGCCCCCCAAGAGACCCAGTACTTC.

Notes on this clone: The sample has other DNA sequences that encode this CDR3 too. The CDR3: CASSPLGTGELFF. DNA for the CDR3: TGTGCCAGCAGCCCCTTGGGAACCGGGGAGCTGTTTTTT. This sequence joins TRBV11-2 and TRBJ2-2; the D is unclear. The CDR3 length is 13 residues. The V gene lost 5 bases and the J gene lost 5 bases, with 9 bases spanning the gap. Germline assignment: CDR1 SGHAT and CDR2 FQNNGV.

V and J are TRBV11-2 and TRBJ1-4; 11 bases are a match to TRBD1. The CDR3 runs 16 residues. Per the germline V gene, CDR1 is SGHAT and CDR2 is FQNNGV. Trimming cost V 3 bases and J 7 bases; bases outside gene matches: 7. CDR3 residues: CASSLGQGVAGEKLFF. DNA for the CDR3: TGTGCCAGCAGCTTGGGACAGGGGGTTGCAGGTGAAAAACTGTTTTTT.

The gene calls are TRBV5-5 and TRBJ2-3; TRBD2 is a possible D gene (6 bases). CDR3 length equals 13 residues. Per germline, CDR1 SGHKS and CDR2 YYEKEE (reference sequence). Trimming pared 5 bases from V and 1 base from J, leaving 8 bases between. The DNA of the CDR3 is TGTGCCAGCAGGTCTAGCGGCACAGATACGCAGTATTTT. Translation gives CASRSSGTDTQYF.

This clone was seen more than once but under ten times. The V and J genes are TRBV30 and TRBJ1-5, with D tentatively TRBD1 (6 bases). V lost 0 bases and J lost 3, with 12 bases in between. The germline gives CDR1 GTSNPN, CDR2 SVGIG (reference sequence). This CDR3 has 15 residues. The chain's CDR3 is CAWSVRGTSNQPQHF. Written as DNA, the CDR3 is TGTGCCTGGAGTGTACGTGGGACATCCAATCAGCCCCAGCATTTT.

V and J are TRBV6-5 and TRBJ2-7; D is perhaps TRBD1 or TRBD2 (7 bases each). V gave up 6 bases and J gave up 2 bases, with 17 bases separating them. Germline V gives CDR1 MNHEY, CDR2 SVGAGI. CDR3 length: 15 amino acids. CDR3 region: CASRLRDSGTYEQYF. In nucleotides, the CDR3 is TGTGCCAGCAGGCTCCGGGACAGCGGGACCTACGAGCAGTACTTC.

CDR3 bases: TGCGCCAGCAGTGATTTCGGCGGCGGCGGCACAGATACGCAGTATTTT. Translated, it gives CASSDFGGGGTDTQYF. The J gene is TRBJ2-3, the V gene TRBV10-1, with no clear D. CDR1 is WNHNN and CDR2 is SYGVQD in the germline V gene (reference sequence). This CDR3 comprises 16 residues. Trimming pared 3 bases from V and 1 base from J, leaving 14 bases between.

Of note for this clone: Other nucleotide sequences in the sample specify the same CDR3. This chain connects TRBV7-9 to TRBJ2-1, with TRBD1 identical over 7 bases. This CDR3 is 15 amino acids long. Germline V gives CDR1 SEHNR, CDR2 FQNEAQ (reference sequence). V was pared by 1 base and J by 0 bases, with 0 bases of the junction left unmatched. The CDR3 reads CASSLDRGSYNEQFF. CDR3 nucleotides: TGTGCCAGCAGCTTAGACAGGGGCTCCTACAATGAGCAGTTCTTC.

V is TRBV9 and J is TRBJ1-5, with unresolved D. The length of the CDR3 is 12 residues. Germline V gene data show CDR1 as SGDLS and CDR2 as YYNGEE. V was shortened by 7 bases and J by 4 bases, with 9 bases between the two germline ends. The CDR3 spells CASGTRNQPQHF. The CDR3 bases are TGTGCCAGCGGTACGCGGAATCAGCCCCAGCATTTT.

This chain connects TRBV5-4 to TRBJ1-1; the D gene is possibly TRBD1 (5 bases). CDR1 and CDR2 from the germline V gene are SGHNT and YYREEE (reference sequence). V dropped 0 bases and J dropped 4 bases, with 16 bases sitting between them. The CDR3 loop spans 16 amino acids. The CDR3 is CASSLAGRGSFTEAFF. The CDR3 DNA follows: TGTGCCAGCAGCTTGGCCGGGAGGGGTAGTTTCACTGAAGCTTTCTTT. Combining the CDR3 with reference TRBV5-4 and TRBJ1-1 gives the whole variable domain ETGVTQSPTHLIKTRGQQVTLRCSSQSGHNTVSWYQQALGQGPQFIFQYYREEENGRGNFPPRFSGLQFPNYSSELNVNALELDDSALYLCASSLAGRGSFTEAFFGQGTRLTVV.

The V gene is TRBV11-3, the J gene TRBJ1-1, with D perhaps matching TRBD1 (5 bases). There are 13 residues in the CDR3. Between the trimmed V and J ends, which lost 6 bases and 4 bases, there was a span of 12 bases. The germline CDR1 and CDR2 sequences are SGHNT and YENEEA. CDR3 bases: TGTGCCAGCAGTCAGGGCGCCGGCACTGAAGCTTTCTTT. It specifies CASSQGAGTEAFF. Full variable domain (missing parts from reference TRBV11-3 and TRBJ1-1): EAGVVQSPRYKIIEKKQPVAFWCNPISGHNTLYWYLQNLGQGPELLIRYENEEAVDDSQLPKDRFSAERLKGVDSTLKIQPAELGDSAVYLCASSQGAGTEAFFGQGTRLTVV.

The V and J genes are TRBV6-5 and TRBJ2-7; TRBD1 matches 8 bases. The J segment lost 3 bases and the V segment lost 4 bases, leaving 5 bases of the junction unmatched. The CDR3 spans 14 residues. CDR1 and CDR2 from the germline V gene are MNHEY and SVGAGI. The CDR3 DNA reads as TGTGCCAGCAGTTGGGACAGGACGATCTACGAGCAGTACTTC. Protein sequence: CASSWDRTIYEQYF.

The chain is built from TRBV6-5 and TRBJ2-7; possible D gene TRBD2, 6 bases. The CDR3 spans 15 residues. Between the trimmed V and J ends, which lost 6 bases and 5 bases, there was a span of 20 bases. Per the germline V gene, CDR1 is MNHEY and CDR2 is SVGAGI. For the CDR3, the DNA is TGTGCCAGCAGCCGTCTCCGGAGGGCGCAGGACGAGCAGTACTTC. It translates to CASSRLRRAQDEQYF.

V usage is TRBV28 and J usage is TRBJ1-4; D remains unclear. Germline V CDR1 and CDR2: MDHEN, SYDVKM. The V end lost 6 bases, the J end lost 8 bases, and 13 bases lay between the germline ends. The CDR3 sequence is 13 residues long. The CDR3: CASRLLVSEKLFF. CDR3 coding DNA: TGTGCCAGCAGGCTCCTGGTGAGCGAAAAACTGTTTTTT.

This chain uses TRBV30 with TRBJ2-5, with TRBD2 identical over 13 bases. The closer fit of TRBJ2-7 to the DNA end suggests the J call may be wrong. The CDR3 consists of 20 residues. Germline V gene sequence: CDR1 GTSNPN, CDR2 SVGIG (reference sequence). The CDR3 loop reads CAWSRQGPTYGTSGAYEQYF. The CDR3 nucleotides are TGTGCCTGGAGTAGGCAGGGCCCTACGTACGGGACTAGCGGGGCCTACGAGCAGTACTTC.

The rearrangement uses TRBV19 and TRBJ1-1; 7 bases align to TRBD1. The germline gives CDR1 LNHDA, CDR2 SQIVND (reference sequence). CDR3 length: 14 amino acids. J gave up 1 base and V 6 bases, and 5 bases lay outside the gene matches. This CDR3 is CASSPGTENTEAFF. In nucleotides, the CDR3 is TGTGCCAGTAGCCCCGGGACAGAGAACACTGAAGCTTTCTTT.

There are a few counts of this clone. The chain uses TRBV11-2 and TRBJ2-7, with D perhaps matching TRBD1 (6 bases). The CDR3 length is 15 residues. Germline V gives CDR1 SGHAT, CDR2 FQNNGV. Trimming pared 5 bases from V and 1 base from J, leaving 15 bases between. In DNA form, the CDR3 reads TGTGCCAGCAGCCGCCTAGAAACAGGGTCCTACGAGCAGTACTTC. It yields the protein CASSRLETGSYEQYF.

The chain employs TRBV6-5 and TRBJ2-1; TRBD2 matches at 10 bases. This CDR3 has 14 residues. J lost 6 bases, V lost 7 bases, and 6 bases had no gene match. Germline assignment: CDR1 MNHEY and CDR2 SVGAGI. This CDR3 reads CASKLAGVGNEQFF. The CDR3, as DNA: TGTGCCAGCAAGCTAGCGGGAGTGGGCAATGAGCAGTTCTTC.

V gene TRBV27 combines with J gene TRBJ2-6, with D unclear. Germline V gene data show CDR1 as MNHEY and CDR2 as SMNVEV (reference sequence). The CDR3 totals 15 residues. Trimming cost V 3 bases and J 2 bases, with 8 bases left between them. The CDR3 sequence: CASSFSGAGANVLTF. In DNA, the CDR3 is TGTGCCAGCAGTTTTTCGGGTGCTGGGGCCAACGTCCTGACTTTC.

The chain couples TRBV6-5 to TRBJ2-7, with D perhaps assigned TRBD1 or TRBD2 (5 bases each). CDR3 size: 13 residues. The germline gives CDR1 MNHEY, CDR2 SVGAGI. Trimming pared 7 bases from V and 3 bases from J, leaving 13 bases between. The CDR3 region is CASTRGAGYEQYF. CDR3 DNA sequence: TGTGCCAGCACCCGGGGCGCCGGCTACGAGCAGTACTTC.